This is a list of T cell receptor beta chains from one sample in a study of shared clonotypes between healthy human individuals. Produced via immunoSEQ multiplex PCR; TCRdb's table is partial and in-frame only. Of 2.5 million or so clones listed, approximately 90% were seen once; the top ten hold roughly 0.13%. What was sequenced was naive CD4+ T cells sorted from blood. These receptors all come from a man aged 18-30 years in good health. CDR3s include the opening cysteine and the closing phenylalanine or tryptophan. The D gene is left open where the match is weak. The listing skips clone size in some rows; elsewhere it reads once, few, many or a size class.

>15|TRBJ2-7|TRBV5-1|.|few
TGCGCCAGCAGCTTGGTCCTCAGGGGAGAGGACGAGCAGTACTTC
CASSLVLRGEDEQYF
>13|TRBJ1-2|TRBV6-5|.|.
TGTGCCAGCAGTTCAGGACGGAACTATGGCTACACCTTC
CASSSGRNYGYTF
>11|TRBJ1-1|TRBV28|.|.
TGTGCCAGCAGTCTTCAAATCGTCTCCTTCTTT
CASSLQIVSFF
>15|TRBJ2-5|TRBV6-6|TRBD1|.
TGTGCCAGCAGTTGGGGACAGGGGGCTACGGAGACCCAGTACTTC
CASSWGQGATETQYF
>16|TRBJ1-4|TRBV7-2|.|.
TGTGCCAGCAGCTTAGTGGCGGGGGGCGTTAATGAAAAACTGTTTTTT
CASSLVAGGVNEKLFF
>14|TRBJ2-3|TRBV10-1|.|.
TGCGCCAGCAGTGAGTCACGGAGCACAGATACGCAGTATTTT
CASSESRSTDTQYF
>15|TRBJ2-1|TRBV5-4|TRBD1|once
TGTGCCAGCAGCCCGGACAGGGGTGCCTACAATGAGCAGTTCTTC
CASSPDRGAYNEQFF
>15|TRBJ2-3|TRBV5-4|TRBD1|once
TGTGCCAGCAGAGTCGGACAGGGGTCACTATATACGCAGTATTTT
CASRVGQGSLYTQYF
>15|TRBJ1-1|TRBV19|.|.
TGTGCCAGTAGTATAAGGGCCGACATGAACACTGAAGCTTTCTTT
CASSIRADMNTEAFF
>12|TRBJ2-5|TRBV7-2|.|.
TGTGCCAGCAGCTCTGGGCTGGAGACCCAGTACTTC
CASSSGLETQYF
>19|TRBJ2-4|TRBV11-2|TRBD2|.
TGTGCCAGCAGCCCGCGGACTAGCGGGAAGTACCAAGAAAAAAACATTCAGTACTTC
CASSPRTSGKYQEKNIQYF
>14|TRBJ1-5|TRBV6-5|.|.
TGTGCCGGAGGGGCAGGGGAGAGCAATCAGCCCCAGCATTTT
CAGGAGESNQPQHF
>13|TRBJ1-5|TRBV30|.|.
TGTGCCTGGAGCGCTACCAGGGTACAGCCCCAGCATTTT
CAWSATRVQPQHF
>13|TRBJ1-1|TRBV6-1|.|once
TGTGCCAGCAAGGGGGGGGCGAACACTGAAGCTTTCTTT
CASKGGANTEAFF
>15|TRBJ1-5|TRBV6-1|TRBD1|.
TGTGCCAGCAGGAGGGACAGGAACCTAAATCAGCCCCAGCATTTT
CASRRDRNLNQPQHF
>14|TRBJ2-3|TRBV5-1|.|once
TGCGCCAGCAGCTCGGGACAAGGCACAGATACGCAGTATTTT
CASSSGQGTDTQYF
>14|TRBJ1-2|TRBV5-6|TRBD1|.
TGTGCCAGCAGCCCCGGACAGGGGAGAAGTGGCTACACCTTC
CASSPGQGRSGYTF
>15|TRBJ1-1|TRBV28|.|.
TGTGCCAGCAGTTCCCTAGGACAAGGTGGGACTGAAGCTTTCTTT
CASSSLGQGGTEAFF
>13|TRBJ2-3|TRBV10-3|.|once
TGTGCCATCAGTGGGGGACCCGGAGATACGCAGTATTTT
CAISGGPGDTQYF
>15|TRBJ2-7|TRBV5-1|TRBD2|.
TGCGCCAGCAGCTACCTAGCGGGAGGTTCCTACGAGCAGTACTTC
CASSYLAGGSYEQYF
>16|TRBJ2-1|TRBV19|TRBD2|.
TGTGCCAGTAGCCCCCGGCTAGCGGGAGGGTTTTATGAGCAGTTCTTC
CASSPRLAGGFYEQFF
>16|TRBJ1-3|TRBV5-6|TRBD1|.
TGTGCCAGCAGCTTGCGGACAGGGGCTACTGGAAACACCATATATTTT
CASSLRTGATGNTIYF
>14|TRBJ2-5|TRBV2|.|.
TGTGCCAGCAGGTCAGGGAGTATGAGGGAGACCCAGTACTTC
CASRSGSMRETQYF
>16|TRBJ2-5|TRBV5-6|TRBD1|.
TGTGCCAGCAGCGGGAGGACAGGGCGGACATCAGAGACCCAGTACTTC
CASSGRTGRTSETQYF
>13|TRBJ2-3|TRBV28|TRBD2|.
TGTGCCAGCAGGGCGGGAGGTGCAGATACGCAGTATTTT
CASRAGGADTQYF
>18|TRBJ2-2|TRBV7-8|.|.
TGTGCCAGCAGCTTATTGGAGGGTTCTATAACGAACACCGGGGAGCTGTTTTTT
CASSLLEGSITNTGELFF
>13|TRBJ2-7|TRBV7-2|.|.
TGTGCCAGCAGCTTTCCCGCTACCTACGAGCAGTACTTC
CASSFPATYEQYF
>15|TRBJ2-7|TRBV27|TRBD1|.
TGTGCCAGCAGTTCGCCGGGACAGGGGGGATACGAGCAGTACTTC
CASSSPGQGGYEQYF
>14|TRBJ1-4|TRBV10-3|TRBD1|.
TGTGCCATCAGCGAGACAGGGCTTAATGAAAAACTGTTTTTT
CAISETGLNEKLFF
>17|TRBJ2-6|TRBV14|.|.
TGTGCCAGCAGCCTATCGGGCTGGGAAACTGGGGCCAACGTCCTGACTTTC
CASSLSGWETGANVLTF
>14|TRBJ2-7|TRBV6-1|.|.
TGTGCCAGCAGCATGGTAGGGGAGTTGTACGAGCAGTACTTC
CASSMVGELYEQYF
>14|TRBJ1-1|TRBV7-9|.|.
TGTGCCAGCAGCTTATTATCTCTGGGCACTGAAGCTTTCTTT
CASSLLSLGTEAFF
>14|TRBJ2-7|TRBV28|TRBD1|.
TGTGCCAGCGTAGGGAGGGACAGGGGTTACGAGCAGTACTTC
CASVGRDRGYEQYF
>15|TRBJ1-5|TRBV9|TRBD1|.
TGTGCCAGCAGCGCCGGGACAGTCGTCAATCAGCCCCAGCATTTT
CASSAGTVVNQPQHF
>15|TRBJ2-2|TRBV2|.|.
TGTGCCAGCAGCACCGGGACGGTAAACACCGGGGAGCTGTTTTTT
CASSTGTVNTGELFF
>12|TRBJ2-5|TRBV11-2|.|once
TGTGCCAGCAGCAACGCCCTAGGGACCCAGTACTTC
CASSNALGTQYF
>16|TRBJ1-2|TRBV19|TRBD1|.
TGTGCCAGTAGTATAACGCCGGGACAGGGGAGATCGGGCTACACCTTC
CASSITPGQGRSGYTF
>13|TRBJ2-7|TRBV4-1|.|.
TGCGCCAGCAAGGCAGCCGGCTCCTACGAGCAGTACTTC
CASKAAGSYEQYF
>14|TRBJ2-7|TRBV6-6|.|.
TGTGCCAGCAGTTACTCCGGCAGGGGAGACGAGCAGTACTTC
CASSYSGRGDEQYF
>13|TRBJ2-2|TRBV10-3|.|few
TGTGCCATAATGGGAGTCAACACCGGGGAGCTGTTTTTT
CAIMGVNTGELFF
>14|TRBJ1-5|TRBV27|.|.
TGTGCCAGCAGTTTTAGGAGGGTAAATCAGCCCCAGCATTTT
CASSFRRVNQPQHF
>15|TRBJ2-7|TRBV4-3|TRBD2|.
TGCGCCAGCAGCCAAGAACTAGCGGGACCCTACGAGCAGTACTTC
CASSQELAGPYEQYF
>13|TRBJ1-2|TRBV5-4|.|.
TGTGCCAGCAGCGGACCGGACATGTGGGGCTACACCTTC
CASSGPDMWGYTF
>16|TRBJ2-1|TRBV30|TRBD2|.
TGTGCCTGGAGTGTACGGGGACTAGGCTCCTACAATGAGCAGTTCTTC
CAWSVRGLGSYNEQFF
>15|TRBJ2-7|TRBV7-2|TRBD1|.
TGTGCCAGCAGCCTCTCCTCGGGACAGAGATACGAGCAGTACTTC
CASSLSSGQRYEQYF
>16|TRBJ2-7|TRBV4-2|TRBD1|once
TGTGCCAGCAGCCATACGGGGACAGGTTCATTCTACGAGCAGTACTTC
CASSHTGTGSFYEQYF